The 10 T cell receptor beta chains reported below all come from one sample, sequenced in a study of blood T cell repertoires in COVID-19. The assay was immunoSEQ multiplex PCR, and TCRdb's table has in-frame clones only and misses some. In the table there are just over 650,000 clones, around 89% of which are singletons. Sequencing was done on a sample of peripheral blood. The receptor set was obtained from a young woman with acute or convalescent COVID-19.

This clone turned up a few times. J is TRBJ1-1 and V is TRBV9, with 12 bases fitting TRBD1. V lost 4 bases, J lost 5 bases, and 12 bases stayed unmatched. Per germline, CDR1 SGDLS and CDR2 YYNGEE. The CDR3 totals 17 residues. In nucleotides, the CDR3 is TGTGCCAGCAGCTCAATTCCGGGACAGGGGGCATGGACTGAAGCTTTCTTT. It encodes CASSSIPGQGAWTEAFF.

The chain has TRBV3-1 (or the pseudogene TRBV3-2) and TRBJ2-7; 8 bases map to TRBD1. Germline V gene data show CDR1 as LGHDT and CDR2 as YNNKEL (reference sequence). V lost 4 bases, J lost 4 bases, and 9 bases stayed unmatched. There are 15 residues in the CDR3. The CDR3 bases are TGTGCCAGCAGCCTCACAGGGGGTATACGGTACGAGCAGTACTTC. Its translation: CASSLTGGIRYEQYF.

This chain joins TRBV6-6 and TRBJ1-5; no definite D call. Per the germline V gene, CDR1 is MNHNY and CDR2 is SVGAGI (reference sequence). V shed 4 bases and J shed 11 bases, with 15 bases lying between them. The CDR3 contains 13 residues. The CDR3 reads CASSFDTGEAQHF. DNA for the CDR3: TGTGCCAGCAGTTTCGACACCGGGGAGGCCCAGCATTTT.

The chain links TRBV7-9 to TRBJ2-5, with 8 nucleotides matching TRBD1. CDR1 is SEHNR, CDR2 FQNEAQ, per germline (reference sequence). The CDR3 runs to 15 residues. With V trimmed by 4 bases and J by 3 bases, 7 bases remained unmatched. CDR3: CASSSYRGAKETQYF. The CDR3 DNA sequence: TGTGCCAGCAGCTCATACAGGGGGGCCAAAGAGACCCAGTACTTC.

CDR3 loop: CASRIGQGFGYTF. The CDR3 coding sequence is TGTGCCAGCAGAATAGGACAGGGTTTTGGCTACACCTTC. The chain combines TRBV6-5 with TRBJ1-2, with 8 bases fitting TRBD1. Germline V gene data show CDR1 as MNHEY and CDR2 as SVGAGI. V lost 6 bases, J lost 7 bases, and 7 bases stayed unmatched. This CDR3 is 13 amino acids long.

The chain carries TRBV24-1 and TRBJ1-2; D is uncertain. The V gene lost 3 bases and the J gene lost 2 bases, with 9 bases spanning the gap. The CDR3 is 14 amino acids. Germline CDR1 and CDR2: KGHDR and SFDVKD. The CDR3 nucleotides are TGTGCCACCAGTGATAAGAGTGCAAACTATGGCTACACCTTC. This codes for CATSDKSANYGYTF.

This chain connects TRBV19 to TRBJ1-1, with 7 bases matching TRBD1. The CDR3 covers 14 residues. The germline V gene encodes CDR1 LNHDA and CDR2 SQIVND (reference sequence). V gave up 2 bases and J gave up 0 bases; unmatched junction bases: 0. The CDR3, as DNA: TGTGCCAGTAGTATAAGGGGGCTGAACACTGAAGCTTTCTTT. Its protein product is CASSIRGLNTEAFF.

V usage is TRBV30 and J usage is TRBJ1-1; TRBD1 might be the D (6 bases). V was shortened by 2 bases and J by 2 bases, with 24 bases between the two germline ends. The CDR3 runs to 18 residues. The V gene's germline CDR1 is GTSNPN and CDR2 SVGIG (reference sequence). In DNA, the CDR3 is TGTGCCTGGAGTCAAGGGGGACCCCTGGGTGTGACAAACACTGAAGCTTTCTTT. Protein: CAWSQGGPLGVTNTEAFF.

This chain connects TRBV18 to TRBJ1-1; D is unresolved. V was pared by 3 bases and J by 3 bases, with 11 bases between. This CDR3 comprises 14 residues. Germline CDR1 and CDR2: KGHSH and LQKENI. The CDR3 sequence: CASSPSIFDTEAFF. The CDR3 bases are TGTGCCAGCTCACCTTCTATATTTGACACTGAAGCTTTCTTT. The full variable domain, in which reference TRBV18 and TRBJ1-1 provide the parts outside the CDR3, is NAGVMQNPRHLVRRRGQEARLRCSPMKGHSHVYWYRQLPEEGLKFMVYLQKENIIDESGMPKERFSAEFPKEGPSILRIQQVVRGDSAAYFCASSPSIFDTEAFFGQGTRLTVV.

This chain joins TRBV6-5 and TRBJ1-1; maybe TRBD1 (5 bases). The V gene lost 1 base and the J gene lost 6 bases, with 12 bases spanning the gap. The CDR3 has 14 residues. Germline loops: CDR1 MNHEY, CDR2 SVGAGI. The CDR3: CASSYLGGLAEAFF. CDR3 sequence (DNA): TGTGCCAGCAGTTACTTGGGGGGTTTGGCTGAAGCTTTCTTT.